Below, 2 T cell receptor beta chains from the same sample are listed, as sequenced in a study of cytomegalovirus exposure and HLA in healthy donors. The PCR employed 60 Vbeta primers together with 13 Jbeta primers. Only in-frame clones appear in the TCRdb table, and some are missing; sequencing was by immunoSEQ multiplex PCR. This sample's table reports some 48,000 clones. Material for sequencing was PBMCs. These receptors all stem from a woman between 40 and 50 years old in good health and CMV-seronegative.

The V gene is TRBV7-9, the J gene TRBJ2-7, with a possible D match to TRBD1 (5 bases). With 1 base removed from V and 5 bases from J, the gap between germline ends came to 18 bases. CDR3 length equals 16 residues. Germline CDR1 SEHNR, CDR2 FQNEAQ (reference sequence). This chain's CDR3 is CASSLDGRAGSHEQYF. The CDR3 DNA is TGTGCCAGCAGCTTAGACGGTCGGGCAGGGTCCCACGAGCAGTACTTC.

This sequence joins TRBV20-1 and TRBJ1-2; weak D call: TRBD1 (6 bases). Germline CDR1 and CDR2: DFQATT and SNEGSKA (reference sequence). This CDR3 region has 11 residues. This chain's CDR3 is CRAGGDYGYTF. The CDR3 DNA follows: TGCAGGGCTGGGGGCGACTATGGCTACACCTTC.